This TCR beta chain was recorded in a study of T-cell reconstitution after alpha-beta-depleted transplantation in children. This clonotype was picked up a small number of times. What it binds is unknown. Researchers prepared the TCRbeta library using unique molecular identifiers, the study reports. One entry per CDR3 protein, called by TCRdb with MiXCR from the PCR reads. This table has 600,000 to 700,000 distinct CDR3 sequences, less than 15% appearing once. The CDR3 totals 14 residues. Trimming stripped 5 bases from V and 1 base from J, with 10 bases between. Germline assignment: CDR1 LNHDA and CDR2 SQIVND (reference sequence). Whole-study findings and limits: From surviving recipient T cells and thymic progenitors came the high day-60 TCRbeta diversity observed in some patients. In patients about two months after transplant, alpha-beta T cells reportedly arose from several hundred expanded graft clones. Hyperexpanded clones declined; after one year, newly produced T cells mostly supplied diversity.

This sequence originates from a girl aged 2 to 10 with congenital amegakaryocytic thrombocytopenia, due to receive a stem cell transplant. The specimen comprised PBMCs, sampled before TCRalphabeta/CD19-depleted stem cell transplant. V is TRBV19 and J is TRBJ2-3; no firm D call. The CDR3 sequence: CASSRHPRTDTQYF. DNA for the CDR3: TGTGCCAGTAGTCGTCATCCCCGCACAGATACGCAGTATTTT.